This T cell receptor (beta chain) appears in the sequencing data of a study of radiotherapy plus CTLA-4 blockade in lung cancer (dated 2018 in TCRdb). General notes on the study: Among the enrolled patients, about 19% had an objective response, and about 29% reached disease control. General study outcomes and caveats: The strongest predictors of response were reported to be early dynamic shifts in blood T cell clones along with a rise in serum interferon-beta following radiation. After treatment with radiotherapy and ipilimumab, TCR clones that originated in tumors expanded in peripheral blood.

The library was produced with the immunoSEQ multiplex PCR assay. TCRdb's version of the immuneACCESS table is confined to in-frame rearrangements and falls short of the full clone set. An unresolved V gene accounts for under half of the shortfall where checked; the remainder is of unknown origin. The sample profile shows over 85,000 clones; about four fifths of them were found once. The ten largest clones capture around 25% of the sample. The study evaluated CTLA-4 blockade (ipilimumab) given together with focal radiation therapy in patients who had chemo-refractory metastatic non-small-cell lung cancer. CDR1 and CDR2 are read off the germline V gene (reference sequence) as MNHEY and SMNVEV. Spanning cysteine to phenylalanine, the CDR3 consists of 13 amino acids. The read is trimmed to its CDR3 DNA, 39 bases read in frame from base 1. Relative to germline, V is 6 bases shorter and J is 3 bases shorter, with 11 bases between their ends.

On this clone itself: Its cognate antigen has yet to be identified. Within one base of it there is no much larger clone, and no base qualities were kept.

This TCR was sampled from a human donor with non-small cell lung cancer that progressed on radiotherapy plus ipilimumab. The rearrangement combines TRBV27 with TRBJ1-1; TRBD1 might be the D gene, on 5 matching bases. This specimen consisted of peripheral blood, obtained from a patient treated with radiotherapy plus ipilimumab. Read as DNA, the sequence is TGTGCCAGCAGGCTAAGGGGCTACACTGAAGCTTTCTTT. The encoded protein is CASRLRGYTEAFF.